The source of this T cell receptor (beta chain) is a study of T cell repertoires in cytomegalovirus infection. Across the whole study: In public TCR beta signatures, there were indications of both CMV infection and matching HLA type. Findings of the study overall: Ex vivo responses were dominated by HLA-C-restricted CMV-specific TCR beta clonotypes. Totalled public TCR beta family frequency picked out people who carried CMV plus the relevant HLA.

TCRdb reprocessed the reads via MiXCR and lists one record per CDR3 protein. Counted here are approximately 630,000 distinct CDR3 sequences, around 24% occurring once; the ten biggest clones make up 7.5% to 9%. In regard to this clonotype: Its antigen remains unknown.

Germline CDR1 and CDR2: PRHDT and FYEKMQ (reference sequence). The CDR3 is 15 residues long. The ends were cut back, 6 bases at V and 3 bases at J, with 17 bases in the middle. The sequence was collected from a human donor in good health (CMV status not recorded). Some clones in this sample may be carry-over from other donors' samples. V and J are TRBV13 and TRBJ1-2; possibly TRBD1 for D (5 bases). What was sequenced was CD8+ T cells from PBMCs. In DNA, the CDR3 is TGTGCCAGCAGTTCTTCTGGGGCCCTCGACTATGGCTACACCTTC. This codes for CASSSSGALDYGYTF.